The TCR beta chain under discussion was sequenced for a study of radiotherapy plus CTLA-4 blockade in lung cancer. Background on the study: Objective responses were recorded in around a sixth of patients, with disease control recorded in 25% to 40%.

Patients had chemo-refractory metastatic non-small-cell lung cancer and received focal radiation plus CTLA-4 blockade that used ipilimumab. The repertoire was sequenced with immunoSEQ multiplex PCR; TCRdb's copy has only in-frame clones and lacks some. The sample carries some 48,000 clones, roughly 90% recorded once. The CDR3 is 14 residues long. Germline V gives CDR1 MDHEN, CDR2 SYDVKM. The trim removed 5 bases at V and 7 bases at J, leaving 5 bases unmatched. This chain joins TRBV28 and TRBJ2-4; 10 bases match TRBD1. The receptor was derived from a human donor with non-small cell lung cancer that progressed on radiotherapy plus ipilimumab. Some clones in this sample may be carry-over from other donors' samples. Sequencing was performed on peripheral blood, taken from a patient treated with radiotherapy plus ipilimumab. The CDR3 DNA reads TGTGCCAGCAGTCCGACAGGGGGCAGGAACATTCAGTACTTC. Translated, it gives CASSPTGGRNIQYF.